The 8 T cell receptor beta chains presented below share a single source sample, sequenced in a study of cytomegalovirus exposure and HLA in healthy donors (dated by TCRdb to the late 2010s). Library preparation was by the immunoSEQ multiplex PCR assay. TCRdb provides this immuneACCESS table in a form limited to in-frame rearrangements. Some clones are lacking; in checked studies, under half of them reflect an unresolved V gene, and why the rest are absent is not known. In this sample the table shows about 120,000 clones, about nine tenths of which occur a single time. The ten largest clonotypes hold about 1.8% of the sample. The sample comprised PBMCs. The receptors come from a man between 18 and 29 years old in good health and CMV-seronegative.

The J gene is TRBJ2-7, the V gene TRBV4-1; D remains ambiguous. The CDR3 is 13 residues long. V shed 5 bases and J shed 2 bases, with 10 bases lying between them. The germline V gene encodes CDR1 MGHRA and CDR2 YSYEKL. The CDR3 protein is CASSSDIAYEQYF. The CDR3 DNA sequence: TGCGCCAGCAGCTCTGACATTGCCTACGAGCAGTACTTC.

The chain is built from TRBV11-2 and TRBJ1-1; D possibly corresponds to TRBD1 (6 bases). V was cut by 5 bases and J by 5 bases, with 24 bases left in between. CDR3 size: 17 residues. Germline V CDR1 and CDR2: SGHAT, FQNNGV. The CDR3 DNA is TGTGCCAGCAGCCATCACAGGGTTGCTCTCGTAGGTACTGAAGCTTTCTTT. Protein product: CASSHHRVALVGTEAFF.

V gene TRBV5-1 combines with J gene TRBJ1-1; the D is unclear. CDR1 and CDR2 from the germline V gene are SGHRS and YFSETQ. CDR3 length equals 16 residues. V was clipped by 1 base and J by 1 base, with 14 bases between them. CDR3 DNA: TGCGCCAGCAGCTTGATGAACAGACACCCGAACACTGAAGCTTTCTTT. The encoded protein is CASSLMNRHPNTEAFF.

Only a few counts were recorded for this clone. The V and J genes are TRBV7-9 and TRBJ1-1, with no clear D. The CDR3 consists of 12 residues. Deletions cut 4 bases from V and 5 bases from J, with 8 bases between. Germline CDR1 is SEHNR and CDR2 is FQNEAQ (reference sequence). The CDR3 sequence: CASSYGETEAFF. The DNA of the CDR3 is TGTGCCAGCAGCTACGGAGAGACTGAAGCTTTCTTT.

V is TRBV12-5 and J is TRBJ2-1; TRBD1 might be the D (6 bases). Germline CDR1 is LGHNT and CDR2 is FRNRAP. With 4 bases removed from V and 4 bases from J, the gap between germline ends came to 14 bases. The CDR3 runs 15 residues. CDR3 nucleotides: TGTGCTAGTGGTTGGGGGCTTGGAAGGTACAATGAGCAGTTCTTC. It translates to CASGWGLGRYNEQFF.

The chain joins TRBV19 to TRBJ2-6, with 10 bases aligning to TRBD1. This CDR3 comprises 18 residues. CDR1 is LNHDA and CDR2 is SQIVND in the germline V gene (reference sequence). V lost 8 bases to trimming and J lost 2 bases; unmatched junction nucleotides: 12. CDR3 nucleotide sequence: TGTGCCAGTCGAGACAGACGGACAGGGGGTGCTGGGGCCAACGTCCTGACTTTC. This encodes CASRDRRTGGAGANVLTF.

The rearrangement links TRBV6-5 to TRBJ2-1; 8 bases match TRBD2. V trimming: 4 bases; J trimming: 2 bases; junction bases outside the gene matches: 1. Germline CDR1 and CDR2: MNHEY and SVGAGI. The CDR3 totals 14 residues. Here the CDR3 DNA reads TGTGCCAGCAGTTTAGCGGGACCCTACAATGAGCAGTTCTTC. Protein: CASSLAGPYNEQFF.

V gene TRBV28 combines with J gene TRBJ2-7; TRBD1 agrees at 10 bases. Germline V gene lookup returns CDR1 MDHEN and CDR2 SYDVKM. V lost 6 bases, J lost 5 bases, and 16 bases stayed unmatched. CDR3 length: 17 residues. In nucleotides, the CDR3 is TGTGCCAGCAGACCTGGGGGACAGGGGATCAAGGTTCACGAGCAGTACTTC. The encoded protein is CASRPGGQGIKVHEQYF. Full variable domain (outside the CDR3, taken from reference TRBV28 and TRBJ2-7): DVKVTQSSRYLVKRTGEKVFLECVQDMDHENMFWYRQDPGLGLRLIYFSYDVKMKEKGDIPEGYSVSREKKERFSLILESASTNQTSMYLCASRPGGQGIKVHEQYFGPGTRLTVT.